What follows are 15 T cell receptor beta chains derived from one specimen sequenced in a study of neurological immune-mediated disorders. TCRdb reanalysed the 5' RACE reads using MiXCR and keeps one entry per CDR3 protein. The table records 9,500 to 12,000 distinct CDR3 sequences, roughly 21% of them present only once. Input material: CD8+ T cells from blood. The receptors stem from a woman aged 55-69 years with HTLV-1-associated myelopathy (HAM/TSP).

The chain links TRBV3-1 to TRBJ2-2; D unresolved. There are 12 residues in the CDR3. CDR1 LGHDT and CDR2 YNNKEL come from the germline V gene (reference sequence). Trimming removed 2 bases from V and 5 bases from J, with 3 bases in between. The CDR3 coding sequence is TGTGCCAGCAGCCAAAGGACCGGGGAGCTGTTTTTT. Translated, it gives CASSQRTGELFF.

This clonotype was recorded many times. V usage is TRBV7-9 and J usage is TRBJ1-4; 7 bases agree with TRBD1. The CDR3 runs to 16 residues. CDR1 and CDR2 from the germline V gene are SEHNR and FQNEAQ (reference sequence). Trimming removed 5 bases from V and 2 bases from J; junction bases left unmatched: 8. CDR3: CASSLSQGETNEKLFF. CDR3 coding DNA: TGTGCCAGCAGCCTGAGTCAGGGGGAGACTAATGAAAAACTGTTTTTT.

This clonotype is termed medium-sized (0.01 to 0.1%). The chain combines TRBV5-4 with TRBJ2-1; 11 nucleotides agree with TRBD1. The CDR3 consists of 15 residues. J was trimmed by 12 bases and V by 4 bases; bases with no gene match: 12. Germline CDR1 reads SGHNT; CDR2 reads YYREEE (reference sequence). CDR3 amino acids: CASSAGQGAYVSQFF. CDR3 coding DNA: TGTGCCAGCAGCGCTGGACAGGGGGCTTATGTTTCGCAGTTCTTC.

A few counts support this clonotype. This rearrangement joins TRBV2 to TRBJ1-3; D is perhaps TRBD1 (5 bases). The ends were cut back, 1 base at V and 8 bases at J, with 12 bases in the middle. This CDR3 has 14 residues. CDR1 is SNHLY and CDR2 is FYNNEI in the germline V gene. This CDR3 is CASSEGGGSDTIYF. The DNA for the CDR3 is TGTGCCAGCAGTGAAGGGGGGGGGTCGGACACCATATATTTT. The full variable domain, in which reference TRBV2 and TRBJ1-3 provide the parts outside the CDR3, is EPEVTQTPSHQVTQMGQEVILRCVPISNHLYFYWYRQILGQKVEFLVSFYNNEISEKSEIFDDQFSVERPDGSNFTLKIRSTKLEDSAMYFCASSEGGGSDTIYFGEGSWLTVV.

Many counts were recorded for this clonotype. The V and J genes are TRBV29-1 and TRBJ2-7; D unclear. Per the germline V gene, CDR1 is SQVTM and CDR2 is ANQGSEA. This CDR3 comprises 12 residues. Trimming left V 4 bases short and J 4 bases short, with 11 bases between. CDR3 sequence (DNA): TGCAGCGTTGGGGTCCCCGAATACGAGCAGTACTTC. Encoded protein: CSVGVPEYEQYF.

This clonotype was seen ten or more times. The J gene is TRBJ2-1, the V gene TRBV7-9, with D perhaps matching TRBD1 or TRBD2 (5 bases each). This CDR3 region has 14 residues. Looked up from germline, CDR1 is SEHNR and CDR2 is FQNEAQ (reference sequence). With 3 bases removed from V and 5 bases from J, the gap between germline ends came to 11 bases. The CDR3 region is CASSLGEVNNEQFF. The DNA of the CDR3 is TGTGCCAGCAGCTTGGGGGAAGTTAACAATGAGCAGTTCTTC.

The chain couples TRBV20-1 to TRBJ2-7; weak D call: TRBD1 (5 bases). V dropped 1 base and J dropped 4 bases, with 14 bases sitting between them. Germline CDR1 DFQATT, CDR2 SNEGSKA (reference sequence). The CDR3 contains 14 residues. CDR3 DNA sequence: TGCAGTGCTAGAGCGCGGACACCTCGGTACGAGCAGTACTTC. Translation gives CSARARTPRYEQYF.

This clonotype was seen many times. V is TRBV6-5 and J is TRBJ1-6; tentatively, D is TRBD1 (5 bases). V lost 10 bases and J 7 bases, leaving 14 bases between the germline ends. The CDR3 covers 13 residues. In germline, CDR1 is MNHEY, CDR2 SVGAGI. CDR3 in DNA: TGTGCCACCAACCCAGGGAGAAATTCACCCCTCCACTTT. Its translation is CATNPGRNSPLHF.

The chain links TRBV7-6 to TRBJ1-1, with D possibly being TRBD1 (5 bases). Germline CDR1 is SGHVS and CDR2 is FNYEAQ. This CDR3 is 12 amino acids long. The ends were cut back, 5 bases at V and 4 bases at J, with 8 bases in the middle. Here the CDR3 DNA reads TGTGCCAGCAGCCGCGGGGGCACTGAAGCTTTCTTT. Amino acid sequence: CASSRGGTEAFF. Using reference TRBV7-6 and TRBJ1-1 for the parts outside the CDR3, the full variable domain is GAGVSQSPRYKVTKRGQDVALRCDPISGHVSLYWYRQALGQGPEFLTYFNYEAQQDKSGLPNDRFSAERPEGSISTLTIQRTEQRDSAMYRCASSRGGTEAFFGQGTRLTVV.

There are many counts of this clonotype. The chain employs TRBV6-2 or TRBV6-3 and TRBJ2-2; D ambiguous. The CDR3 runs to 12 residues. CDR1 MNHEY and CDR2 SVGEGT come from the germline V gene. Trimming cost V 6 bases and J 8 bases, with 10 bases left between them. The CDR3 spells CASRAPNGELFF. The CDR3 bases are TGTGCCAGCAGGGCCCCCAATGGGGAGCTGTTTTTT.

Many counts were recorded for this clonotype. The chain couples TRBV3-1 to TRBJ2-1; TRBD2 might be the D (7 bases). The CDR3 is 20 residues long. V was shortened by 1 base and J by 3 bases, with 25 bases between the two germline ends. The germline V gene encodes CDR1 LGHDT and CDR2 YNNKEL (reference sequence). The CDR3 loop reads CASSQVPRGAYTQLYNEQFF. The CDR3 coding sequence is TGTGCCAGCAGCCAAGTTCCCCGGGGGGCCTATACGCAGCTCTACAATGAGCAGTTCTTC.

This clonotype was seen ten or more times. This rearrangement joins TRBV12-3 or TRBV12-4 to TRBJ2-6; TRBD1 agrees at 11 bases. The CDR3 is 17 residues long. V lost 6 bases, J lost 2 bases, and 6 bases stayed unmatched. The CDR3 is CASRAPGQGAGANVLTF. For the CDR3, the DNA is TGTGCCAGCAGAGCCCCGGGACAGGGGGCTGGGGCCAACGTCCTGACTTTC.

This clonotype was seen ten or more times. The chain joins TRBV9 to TRBJ1-2, with a possible D match to TRBD1 (5 bases). This CDR3 has 14 residues. Trimming stripped 3 bases from V and 4 bases from J, with 13 bases between. Germline CDR1 is SGDLS and CDR2 is YYNGEE. DNA of the CDR3: TGTGCCAGCAGCGGGGACGGGCTATCCTATGGCTACACCTTC. Its protein product is CASSGDGLSYGYTF.

By share, this clonotype ranks as medium-sized. V usage is TRBV4-1 and J usage is TRBJ1-1; no clear D. Germline V lookup: CDR1 MGHRA, CDR2 YSYEKL. Trimming took off 1 base at V and 1 base at J, with 7 bases between the two ends. This CDR3 has 14 amino acids. CDR3 residues: CASSQGPGNTEAFF. The DNA of the CDR3 is TGCGCCAGCAGCCAAGGGCCAGGGAACACTGAAGCTTTCTTT.

Ten or more counts support this clonotype. The J gene is TRBJ2-7, the V gene TRBV5-1; tentatively, D is TRBD1 (6 bases). CDR3 length: 14 residues. The V gene lost 1 base and the J gene lost 5 bases, with 13 bases spanning the gap. In germline, CDR1 is SGHRS, CDR2 YFSETQ. The CDR3 DNA is TGCGCCAGCAGCTTGTTGCAGGGGACCGACGAGCAGTACTTC. Protein sequence: CASSLLQGTDEQYF. Full variable domain (rest looked up from reference TRBV5-1 and TRBJ2-7): KAGVTQTPRYLIKTRGQQVTLSCSPISGHRSVSWYQQTPGQGLQFLFEYFSETQRNKGNFPGRFSGRQFSNSRSEMNVSTLELGDSALYLCASSLLQGTDEQYFGPGTRLTVT.